A selection of T cell receptor beta chains follows, all from one sample in a study of Tregs in tolerant kidney transplant recipients. The repertoire was sequenced with immunoSEQ multiplex PCR; TCRdb's copy has only in-frame clones and lacks some. Here the sample spans about 77,000 clones, less than 98% being singletons. Here the sequenced sample was CD4+ T cells from blood, taken before the transplant. These receptor sequences come from a human donor who received a combined kidney and bone marrow transplant. CDR3s include the opening cysteine and the closing phenylalanine or tryptophan. The D gene is left open where the match is weak.

J	D	V	DNA	CDR3
TRBJ1-3	TRBD1	TRBV5-1	TGCGCCAGCAGCTTACGGACAGGCCAACTCTCTGGAAACACCATATATTTT	CASSLRTGQLSGNTIYF
TRBJ2-7	NA	TRBV20-1	TGCAGTGCTAGCCCTTCCTACGAGCAGTACTTC	CSASPSYEQYF
TRBJ2-7	TRBD2	TRBV7-2	TGTGCCAGCAGCTTAGCGGTCTCTGGGGCGGGAGGATACCACGAGCAGTACTTC	CASSLAVSGAGGYHEQYF
TRBJ2-7	NA	TRBV7-6	TGTGCCAGCAGCCCCCGGGACAACAACTACGAGCAGTACTTC	CASSPRDNNYEQYF
TRBJ2-1	TRBD2	TRBV7-7	TGTGCCAGCAGCTTAACTAGCGGGAGAGTGTCCTACAATGAGCAGTTCTTC	CASSLTSGRVSYNEQFF
TRBJ1-1	NA	TRBV4-1	TGCGCCAGCAGCCGACAACGGGGAACTGAAGCTTTCTTT	CASSRQRGTEAFF
TRBJ2-2	NA	TRBV10-3	TGTGCCTCCAGGGGGGAGGCGAACACCGGGGAGCTGTTTTTT	CASRGEANTGELFF
TRBJ2-3	TRBD1	TRBV9	TGTGCCAGCAGCGTCACAGGGGCTGATACGCAGTATTTT	CASSVTGADTQYF
TRBJ2-5	TRBD2	TRBV28	TGTGCCAGCAGTTTCAGCCCGCTAGCGGCCCGAGAGACCCAGTACTTC	CASSFSPLAARETQYF
TRBJ1-2	NA	TRBV4-3	TGCGCCAGCAGCCAAGCTTCAGCTAACTATGGCTACACCTTC	CASSQASANYGYTF
TRBJ2-1	TRBD2	TRBV30	TGTGCCTGGAAAGGCGGGAGAATTTACAATGAGCAGTTCTTC	CAWKGGRIYNEQFF
TRBJ2-7	NA	TRBV30	TGTGCCTGGAGTGCAGGGGGGACCTACGAGCAGTACTTC	CAWSAGGTYEQYF
TRBJ2-2	TRBD1	TRBV9	TGTGCCAGCAGCGTAACAGGGGTAGGGAACACCGGGGAGCTGTTTTTT	CASSVTGVGNTGELFF
TRBJ2-4	TRBD1	TRBV12-5	TGTGCTAGTGGTTTGATAGCCCAAACAGGGGTCTCAAACATTCAGTACTTC	CASGLIAQTGVSNIQYF
TRBJ2-4	TRBD2	TRBV9	TGTGCCAGCAGCGTGGGCGGACTAGGAATTCGGTACTTC	CASSVGGLGIRYF
TRBJ1-3	NA	TRBV5-1	TGCGCCAGCAGCTTGGTGTTGGGGACAAGTGGGAACACCATATATTTT	CASSLVLGTSGNTIYF
TRBJ2-5	NA	TRBV7-9	TGTGCCAGCAGCTTATTTGGCAGCCAAGAGACCCAGTACTTC	CASSLFGSQETQYF